This entry concerns a single TCR beta chain. The junction differs from germline at one of its ends, possibly a read error. Original processing notes: It was from reference gene primer amplification that nucleated cell counts were estimated. Generated by immunoSEQ multiplex PCR, the TCRdb table keeps only in-frame clones and is missing some. V and J calls and clone size are as listed in that table; D and trimming were resolved from the DNA. The sample holds approximately 240,000 clones, roughly 90% seen once. This CDR3 region has 15 residues. Germline CDR1 reads SGHTA; CDR2 reads FQGTGA. These data originate in a study of blood T cell repertoires in COVID-19. Looking at the study overall: Both acute and convalescent COVID-19 samples were obtained from the United States, Italy and Spain. T cells, B-cell-depleted T cells, or PBMCs provided the cDNA or gDNA that served as material.

The V gene is TRBV7-3, the J gene TRBJ2-3; D is perhaps TRBD2 (6 bases). The clonotype was recovered from a woman in her 40s who had recovered from COVID-19. Sequences were obtained from peripheral blood. CDR3 coding DNA: TGTGCCAGCAGTTTAACTAGCCTTATTACAGATACGCAGTATTTT. Its translation: CASSLTSLITDTQYF.